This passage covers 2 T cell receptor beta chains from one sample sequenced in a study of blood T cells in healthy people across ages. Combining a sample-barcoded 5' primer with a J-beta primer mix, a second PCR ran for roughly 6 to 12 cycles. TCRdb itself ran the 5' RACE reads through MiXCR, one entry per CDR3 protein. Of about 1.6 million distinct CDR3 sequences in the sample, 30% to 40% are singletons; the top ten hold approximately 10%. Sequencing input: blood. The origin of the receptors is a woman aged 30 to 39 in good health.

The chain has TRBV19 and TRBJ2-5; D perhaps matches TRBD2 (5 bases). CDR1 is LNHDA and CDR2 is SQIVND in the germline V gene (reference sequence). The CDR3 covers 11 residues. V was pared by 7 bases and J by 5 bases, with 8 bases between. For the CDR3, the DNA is TGTGCCAGTAAGGGCGGGGAGACCCAGTACTTC. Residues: CASKGGETQYF.

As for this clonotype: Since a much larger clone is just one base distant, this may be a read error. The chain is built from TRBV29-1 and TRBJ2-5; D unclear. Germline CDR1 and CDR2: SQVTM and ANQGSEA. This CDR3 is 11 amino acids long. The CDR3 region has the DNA TGCAACTCCGCCCGTCAAGAGACCCAGTACTTC. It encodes CNSARQETQYF.